The text below deals with one T cell receptor (beta chain). Its antigen is unidentified. This entry is derived from a study of T cell responses to AZD1222 COVID-19 vaccine. Study observations and caveats: The study found vaccine-associated CD4 TCRs spanning spike, dominant at 160-218 and 743-854. Most donors were white British, females outnumbered males, and clonal diversity was possibly underestimated.

The repertoire was sequenced with immunoSEQ multiplex PCR; TCRdb's copy has only in-frame clones and lacks some. The data contain 120,000 to 150,000 clones, about 89% of them singletons. The TCR was taken from an adult who received the MenACWY meningococcal vaccine as a control. The sample here was peripheral blood, taken 28 days after the second dose of the MenACWY control vaccine.

This CDR3 is CASNIGLGADTQYF. The CDR3 bases are TGTGCCAGCAATATTGGGTTGGGAGCAGATACGCAGTATTTT. The chain recombines TRBV9 with TRBJ2-3; perhaps TRBD2 as D (5 bases). Germline V gives CDR1 SGDLS, CDR2 YYNGEE. V lost 6 bases, J lost 4 bases, and 15 bases lay in between. This CDR3 region has 14 residues.